The rows below give T cell receptor beta chains drawn from one sample of a study of early T cells in non-severe SARS-CoV-2 infection. TCRdb re-derived calls from the 5' RACE reads in MiXCR, one entry per CDR3 protein. The sample gives roughly 26,000 distinct CDR3 sequences, roughly 5% of which show up once; 4% is in the top ten. Sequenced material: whole blood. These receptors were collected from an adult who was a healthcare worker with PCR-confirmed SARS-CoV-2 infection or an uninfected control (not recorded which). The CDR3 runs from the conserved cysteine through the conserved F or W. A D gene is named only where the DNA matches it firmly. The size of a clone is reported for some rows only, either as once, few or many, or as a class for expanded clones.

d_call j_call clone_size v_call cdr3_aa cdr3_nt
- TRBJ1-2 many TRBV11-1 CASSLSQGGYQDGYTF TGTGCCAGCAGCCTGAGTCAGGGAGGTTATCAGGATGGCTACACCTTC
- TRBJ2-3 many TRBV20-1 CSAPQGTSTDTQYF TGCAGTGCGCCCCAGGGGACTAGCACAGATACGCAGTATTTT
- TRBJ1-1 - TRBV6-2/TRBV6-3 CASSSATQFSEAFF TGTGCCAGCAGTTCGGCTACGCAATTCTCTGAAGCTTTCTTT
- TRBJ1-5 many TRBV4-1 CASSQDRSTVVFRPQHF TGCGCCAGCAGCCAAGATCGTTCGACAGTCGTGTTCCGGCCCCAGCATTTT
- TRBJ2-7 few TRBV20-1 CSALNIGEQYF TGCAGTGCCCTTAATATTGGAGAGCAGTACTTC
- TRBJ2-3 - TRBV6-2/TRBV6-3 CASIAGLDTQYF TGTGCCAGCATCGCAGGGTTGGATACGCAGTATTTT
TRBD2 TRBJ2-1 many TRBV11-2 CASTPGGAYNEQFF TGTGCCAGCACCCCTGGGGGGGCCTACAATGAGCAGTTCTTC
TRBD2 TRBJ2-3 - TRBV18 CASSPPQRGGTDTQYF TGTGCCAGCTCACCTCCGCAGCGGGGGGGCACAGATACGCAGTATTTT
TRBD2 TRBJ2-1 many TRBV5-6 CASSLVVAGNEQFF TGTGCCAGCAGCTTGGTAGTAGCGGGAAATGAGCAGTTCTTC
TRBD2 TRBJ2-3 many TRBV4-2 CASSQEGTSGFPDTQYF TGTGCCAGCAGCCAAGAGGGGACTAGCGGGTTCCCAGATACGCAGTATTTT
TRBD1 TRBJ1-1 many TRBV5-1 CASSPGTGNTEAFF TGCGCCAGCAGCCCAGGGACAGGGAACACTGAAGCTTTCTTT
TRBD1 TRBJ1-3 - TRBV12-3/TRBV12-4 CASSLGTASGNTIYF TGTGCCAGCAGTCTGGGGACAGCGAGCGGAAACACCATATATTTT
- TRBJ2-5 many TRBV4-1 CASSLFLTETQYF TGCGCCAGCAGCCTCTTCCTGACGGAGACCCAGTACTTC
- TRBJ1-6 many TRBV20-1 CSAREQGNNSPLHF TGCAGTGCTAGAGAACAGGGCAATAATTCACCCCTCCACTTT
- TRBJ1-1 many TRBV5-5 CASSFTLNTEAFF TGTGCCAGCAGCTTCACCTTGAACACTGAAGCTTTCTTT
TRBD2 TRBJ2-7 - TRBV9 CASSGGLASYEQYF TGTGCCAGCAGCGGGGGACTAGCCTCCTACGAGCAGTACTTC
- TRBJ1-2 many TRBV9 CASSADLRNNYGYTF TGTGCCAGCAGCGCAGACCTCAGGAATAACTATGGCTACACCTTC
TRBD2 TRBJ2-7 - TRBV7-9 CASSERLAASYEQYF TGTGCCAGCAGCGAGCGACTAGCGGCCTCCTACGAGCAGTACTTC
- TRBJ1-2 medium-sized TRBV7-8 CASSSRTAGWGYTF TGTGCCAGCAGCTCTCGGACGGCCGGCTGGGGCTACACCTTC
- TRBJ2-3 many TRBV10-3 CAISWRGIVTDTQYF TGTGCCATCAGTTGGAGGGGTATTGTAACAGATACGCAGTATTTT
- TRBJ2-2 - TRBV20-1 CSASRGNTGELFF TGCAGTGCTAGTAGAGGGAACACCGGGGAGCTGTTTTTT
TRBD1 TRBJ2-5 many TRBV29-1 CSVEETGGETQYF TGCAGCGTTGAAGAGACAGGGGGAGAGACCCAGTACTTC
- TRBJ1-5 few TRBV7-8 CASSQKGENQPQHF TGTGCCAGCAGCCAAAAGGGGGAAAATCAGCCCCAGCATTTT
- TRBJ1-2 many TRBV5-1 CASSLTGGATYGYTF TGCGCCAGCAGCTTGACAGGTGGAGCTACCTACGGCTACACCTTC
- TRBJ1-5 many TRBV10-3 CAISDGGRNQPQHF TGTGCCATCAGTGACGGGGGTAGGAATCAGCCCCAGCATTTT
- TRBJ2-5 - TRBV6-5 CASRKTGLQETQYF TGTGCCAGCAGAAAAACGGGGTTGCAAGAGACCCAGTACTTC
- TRBJ1-2 many TRBV15 CATSRDLTALYGYTF TGTGCCACCAGCAGAGACTTGACAGCCCTCTATGGCTACACCTTC
TRBD1 TRBJ2-7 many TRBV7-2 CASSPPGTGYLYEQYF TGTGCCAGCAGCCCCCCCGGGACAGGTTATCTATACGAGCAGTACTTC
TRBD1 TRBJ2-1 - TRBV6-6 CASSLDRGGSNEQFF TGTGCCAGCAGCCTGGACAGGGGTGGATCCAATGAGCAGTTCTTC
- TRBJ2-3 - TRBV5-6 CASSLLGTAKGTQYF TGTGCCAGCAGCTTGCTGGGGACCGCCAAAGGTACGCAGTATTTT
- TRBJ1-5 many TRBV20-1 CSAIQGSNQPQHF TGCAGTGCTATACAGGGTAGCAATCAGCCCCAGCATTTT
- TRBJ2-5 few TRBV5-1 CASSPFAGQETQYF TGCGCCAGCAGCCCATTCGCCGGGCAAGAGACCCAGTACTTC
- TRBJ1-2 many TRBV7-6 CASSPSPGLNYGYTF TGTGCCAGCAGCCCCTCCCCAGGACTTAACTATGGCTACACCTTC
- TRBJ1-2 - TRBV12-3/TRBV12-4 CASRIHGSGDFKGYGYTF TGTGCCAGCAGGATCCACGGGTCCGGAGACTTCAAAGGCTATGGCTACACCTTC
- TRBJ2-2 - TRBV12-5 CASRTVDTGELFF TGTGCTAGCCGGACAGTGGACACCGGGGAGCTGTTTTTT
TRBD2 TRBJ2-1 few TRBV12-3/TRBV12-4 CASRVGTSGYNEQFF TGTGCCAGCAGGGTCGGGACTAGCGGTTACAATGAGCAGTTCTTC
- TRBJ1-1 many TRBV3-1 CASSQAGATEAFF TGTGCCAGCAGCCAAGCAGGGGCCACTGAAGCTTTCTTT
TRBD1 TRBJ2-2 few TRBV12-3/TRBV12-4 CASAPWGRGITGELFF TGTGCCAGCGCCCCTTGGGGCAGGGGGATCACCGGGGAGCTGTTTTTT
- TRBJ2-2 many TRBV6-6 CASSPVGRELFF TGTGCCAGCAGCCCGGTTGGGAGGGAGCTGTTTTTT
- TRBJ2-3 few TRBV18 CASSPAGTGPDTQYF TGTGCCAGCTCACCAGCGGGGACCGGACCAGATACGCAGTATTTT